This entry describes one T cell receptor (beta chain). Its specificity is not known. Germline V gene sequence: CDR1 MNHEY, CDR2 SMNVEV (reference sequence). Trimming shortened V by 2 bases and J by 5 bases, and 3 bases separated the two germline ends. The CDR3 is made up of 11 amino acids. This sample was taken from a study of chemoradiotherapy in HPV16-positive cancers. Turning to the study itself: Two HPV16-positive patients' cells yielded candidate HPV-specific clones and common motifs.

Measured with immunoSEQ multiplex PCR; TCRdb has only the in-frame clones, and not every one. Here the sample spans under 10,000 clones, about 89% being singletons. Regarding the study as a whole: Candidate HPV-specific clones and E7-related TCR motifs grew in tumor during treatment.

The specimen comprised blood, sampled from a patient who underwent chemoradiotherapy. The chain has TRBV27 and TRBJ1-2, with no clear D. This clonotype was sampled from a human donor with HPV-associated anogenital cancer. Here the CDR3 reads CASSLRYGYTF. The DNA for the CDR3 is TGTGCCAGCAGTTTACGGTATGGCTACACCTTC.